These 31 T cell receptor beta chains share one sample of origin, sequenced in a study of T cells after yellow fever vaccination. MiXCR, applied by TCRdb to the 5' RACE reads, yields one record per CDR3 protein. In the table there are about 74,000 distinct CDR3 sequences, 7.1% of which are singletons. This specimen consisted of CD8+ T cells sorted from PBMCs, obtained roughly 5 days after the first yellow fever vaccination. Source of these receptors: a man aged 18-30 years who received the YFV17D yellow fever vaccine.

As for this clonotype: A much more abundant neighbour one base away suggests this may be a read error. This rearrangement joins TRBV4-1 to TRBJ2-1, with unresolved D. This CDR3 is 11 amino acids long. Germline V lookup: CDR1 MGHRA, CDR2 YSYEKL. CDR3 in DNA: TGCGCCAGCGGCCATCGCAATGAGCAGTTCTTC. Its translation: CASGHRNEQFF.

This clonotype was recorded many times. This rearrangement joins TRBV20-1 to TRBJ2-1; 14 bases are shared with TRBD2. After removal of 4 bases from V and 4 bases from J, the junction contained 12 bases not matched to a gene. This CDR3 region has 18 residues. The V gene's germline CDR1 is DFQATT and CDR2 SNEGSKA (reference sequence). CDR3: CSATKSGTSGGLYNEQFF. CDR3 sequence (DNA): TGCAGTGCTACCAAATCAGGGACTAGCGGGGGTTTATACAATGAGCAGTTCTTC.

V is TRBV7-3 and J is TRBJ2-3; 11 nucleotides align to TRBD2. This CDR3 has 14 residues. V lost 8 bases, J lost 4 bases, and 5 bases stayed unmatched. Germline-derived CDR1 and CDR2 are SGHTA and FQGTGA. In nucleotides, the CDR3 is TGTGCCAGCGCCGGGACTAGCGGTTCAGATACGCAGTATTTT. It is translated as CASAGTSGSDTQYF.

As concerns this clonotype: This sequence may be a read error, since a much larger clone differs from it by one base. The chain joins TRBV5-5 to TRBJ1-5, with D unresolved. The germline CDR1 and CDR2 sequences are SGHKS and YYEKEE (reference sequence). The length of the CDR3 is 16 residues. In DNA form, the CDR3 reads TGTGCCAGCAGCTTGCTACAGCCATATAGCAAGCAGCCCCAGCATTTT. This translates into CASSLLQPYSKQPQHF.

This clonotype was recorded a few times. The J gene is TRBJ2-1, the V gene TRBV18; possibly TRBD2 for D (6 bases). V lost 6 bases, J lost 5 bases, and 14 bases lay in between. In germline, CDR1 is KGHSH, CDR2 LQKENI. This CDR3 spans 14 amino acids. CDR3 amino acids: CASSPETSNNEQFF. The CDR3 DNA reads as TGTGCCAGCTCGCCTGAAACTAGCAACAATGAGCAGTTCTTC. Drawing the rest from reference TRBV18 and TRBJ2-1, the complete variable domain is NAGVMQNPRHLVRRRGQEARLRCSPMKGHSHVYWYRQLPEEGLKFMVYLQKENIIDESGMPKERFSAEFPKEGPSILRIQQVVRGDSAAYFCASSPETSNNEQFFGPGTRLTVL.

This clonotype showed up just a few times. The V call is TRBV19, the J call TRBJ2-1; a possible D gene is TRBD1 (5 bases). Per germline, CDR1 LNHDA and CDR2 SQIVND (reference sequence). Trimming shortened V by 3 bases and J by 8 bases, and 11 bases separated the two germline ends. This CDR3 has 13 amino acids. CDR3 amino acids: CASSIGWGHEQFF. CDR3 sequence (DNA): TGTGCCAGTAGTATCGGCTGGGGCCATGAGCAGTTCTTC.

This clonotype was observed a few times. The chain joins TRBV4-2 to TRBJ2-7; 8 bases align to TRBD1. CDR1 is LGHNA, CDR2 YNFKEQ, per germline. Trimming cost V 0 bases and J 11 bases; bases outside gene matches: 9. CDR3 length: 14 residues. The CDR3, as DNA: TGTGCCAGCAGCCAAGATCAGACAGGGGACGGCGAGTACTTC. It encodes CASSQDQTGDGEYF.

V is TRBV27 and J is TRBJ2-5; D is unresolved. The V and J ends lost 5 bases and 4 bases respectively, with 17 bases between them. Germline assignment: CDR1 MNHEY and CDR2 SMNVEV (reference sequence). The CDR3 is 15 residues long. The chain's CDR3 is CASSLRVSYRETQYF. Here the CDR3 DNA reads TGTGCCAGCAGTCTCCGGGTCTCCTACCGAGAGACCCAGTACTTC.

The chain couples TRBV7-9 to TRBJ2-1, with 9 bases matching TRBD1. V lost 5 bases, J lost 0 bases, and 5 bases stayed unmatched. In germline, CDR1 is SEHNR, CDR2 FQNEAQ (reference sequence). This CDR3 is built from 16 residues. CDR3 bases: TGTGCCAGCAGCCCCGGGACAGGGACCTCCTACAATGAGCAGTTCTTC. Translated: CASSPGTGTSYNEQFF.

Ten or more counts support this clonotype. This chain links TRBV12-3 or TRBV12-4 with TRBJ2-2, with D unresolved. Trimming shortened V by 5 bases and J by 4 bases, and 11 bases separated the two germline ends. The CDR3 is made up of 14 amino acids. DNA of the CDR3: TGTGCCAGCAGTGAGCGCCCGGGCACCGGGGAGCTGTTTTTT. Protein product: CASSERPGTGELFF.

This clonotype was detected ten times or more. The chain couples TRBV11-3 to TRBJ2-2, with 10 bases that match TRBD1. The germline gives CDR1 SGHNT, CDR2 YENEEA. There are 15 residues in the CDR3. V shed 4 bases and J 3 bases; nucleotides not matched to a gene: 2. The CDR3 bases are TGTGCCAGCAGCTCCGGGACAGGGGACACCGGGGAGCTGTTTTTT. Amino acids: CASSSGTGDTGELFF.

The rearrangement uses TRBV5-4 and TRBJ2-7, with D possibly matching TRBD2 (6 bases). CDR1 and CDR2 (germline): SGHNT, YYREEE (reference sequence). Trimming left V 3 bases short and J 6 bases short, with 16 bases between. The CDR3 extends over 14 amino acids. The CDR3 protein is CASSWPGLPPEQYF. DNA of the CDR3: TGTGCCAGCAGCTGGCCGGGACTCCCCCCCGAGCAGTACTTC.

The chain links TRBV12-5 to TRBJ2-5; 8 nucleotides agree with TRBD2. The CDR3 contains 14 residues. V shed 5 bases, J shed 5 bases, and the junction held 7 bases outside the gene matches. Germline CDR1 and CDR2: LGHNT and FRNRAP. In DNA, the CDR3 is TGTGCTAGTGGTATCTCGGGACTAGAGGAGACCCAGTACTTC. It yields the protein CASGISGLEETQYF.

This clonotype was detected ten times or more. J is TRBJ2-3 and V is TRBV4-2; TRBD2 is a possible D gene (6 bases). V shed 2 bases and J shed 2 bases, with 11 bases lying between them. This CDR3 region has 15 residues. The germline V gene has CDR1 LGHNA and CDR2 YNFKEQ. The CDR3 DNA sequence: TGTGCCAGCAGCCAAACTGGACTACTCACAGATACGCAGTATTTT. Protein sequence: CASSQTGLLTDTQYF.

The chain has TRBV7-9 and TRBJ2-7; 10 bases are shared with TRBD1. This CDR3 is built from 14 residues. In germline, CDR1 is SEHNR, CDR2 FQNEAQ (reference sequence). V trimming: 5 bases; J trimming: 1 base; junction bases outside the gene matches: 2. The CDR3 coding sequence is TGTGCCAGCAGCGGGACAGGGGCGTCCTACGAGCAGTACTTC. Translation: CASSGTGASYEQYF.

The chain has TRBV7-6 and TRBJ2-2, with D unclear. V dropped 0 bases and J dropped 7 bases, with 6 bases sitting between them. The germline CDR1 and CDR2 sequences are SGHVS and FNYEAQ. The CDR3 consists of 13 residues. The CDR3 DNA follows: TGTGCCAGCAGCTTAGCGGGCATCGGGGAGCTGTTTTTT. Amino acids: CASSLAGIGELFF.

This clonotype has a handful of counts. This CDR3 is CAWGTGGPTEAFF. CDR3 nucleotide sequence: TGTGCCTGGGGGACAGGGGGTCCTACTGAAGCTTTCTTT. The J gene is TRBJ1-1, the V gene TRBV30; the match to TRBD1 covers 11 bases. The ends lost 5 bases at V and 5 bases at J; junction bases unmatched: 4. The CDR3 has 13 residues. Germline-derived CDR1 and CDR2 are GTSNPN and SVGIG (reference sequence).

V gene TRBV4-3 combines with J gene TRBJ2-1; D gene uncertain. V was trimmed by 4 bases and J by 0 bases, leaving 13 bases between them. This CDR3 is built from 16 residues. Germline V gene sequence: CDR1 LGHNA, CDR2 YSLEER. Here the CDR3 reads CASSPHGPSSYNEQFF. The CDR3, as DNA: TGCGCCAGCAGCCCCCATGGACCGAGCTCCTACAATGAGCAGTTCTTC.

This clonotype was found many times. The V gene is TRBV9, the J gene TRBJ2-7; D is ambiguous. The germline V gene has CDR1 SGDLS and CDR2 YYNGEE. CDR3 size: 14 residues. V dropped 2 bases and J dropped 2 bases, with 11 bases sitting between them. The CDR3 region has the DNA TGTGCCAGCAGCGTTGGTATTTCCCCCTACGAGCAGTACGTC. Translating it yields CASSVGISPYEQYV.

The rearrangement links TRBV6-6 to TRBJ2-1; D not certain. From germline, CDR1 is MNHNY and CDR2 SVGAGI (reference sequence). The CDR3 sequence is 13 residues long. V was trimmed by 6 bases and J by 5 bases, leaving 11 bases between them. CDR3 DNA sequence: TGTGCCAGCAGCAAGCTAGGAGACAATGAGCAGTTCTTC. As protein: CASSKLGDNEQFF.

In this sample, this clonotype turned up a few times. The J gene is TRBJ1-6, the V gene TRBV4-3, with D tentatively TRBD1 (5 bases). Germline V lookup: CDR1 LGHNA, CDR2 YSLEER. Trimming removed 1 base at V and 7 bases at J, with 14 bases between. The CDR3 contains 16 residues. In nucleotides, the CDR3 is TGCGCCAGCAGCCAAGGTGGAGGGACGGGAAATTCACCCCTCCACTTT. It specifies CASSQGGGTGNSPLHF.

The chain recombines TRBV6-2 or TRBV6-3 with TRBJ2-5; D is undetermined. Germline-derived CDR1 and CDR2 are MNHEY and SVGEGT. The CDR3 consists of 11 residues. The V end lost 4 bases, the J end lost 5 bases, and 5 bases lay between the germline ends. CDR3 protein: CASSSWETQYF. Written as DNA, the CDR3 is TGTGCCAGCAGTTCGTGGGAGACCCAGTACTTC.

This clonotype was counted between two and nine times. V and J are TRBV19 and TRBJ1-5; the D is unclear. Per the germline V gene, CDR1 is LNHDA and CDR2 is SQIVND (reference sequence). V was pared by 3 bases and J by 7 bases, with 13 bases between. There are 14 residues in the CDR3. For the CDR3, the DNA is TGTGCCAGTAGTATCTTGGATTCTAGGCAGCCCCAGCATTTT. Protein product: CASSILDSRQPQHF.

With regard to this clonotype: A much more abundant neighbour one base away suggests this may be a read error. J is TRBJ2-3 and V is TRBV3-1; the match to TRBD2 covers 14 bases. CDR3 length: 18 amino acids. Germline CDR1 reads LGHDT; CDR2 reads YNNKEL (reference sequence). The V and J ends lost 8 bases and 4 bases, in that order; junction bases with no gene match: 14. CDR3 DNA: TGTGCCAGCTGCGTAACCGGGACTAGCGGGGGCGGCCCAGATACGCAGTATTTT. It is translated as CASCVTGTSGGGPDTQYF.

The chain carries TRBV6-2 or TRBV6-3 and TRBJ1-1; D is possibly TRBD1 (5 bases). CDR1 MNHEY and CDR2 SVGEGT come from the germline V gene. Trimming took off 2 bases at V and 7 bases at J, with 5 bases between the two ends. The CDR3 is made up of 11 amino acids. CDR3 sequence: CASSYTGEAFF. Here the CDR3 DNA reads TGTGCCAGCAGTTACACAGGTGAAGCTTTCTTT.

V is TRBV7-3 and J is TRBJ2-1, with D possibly matching TRBD2 (6 bases). V gave up 3 bases and J gave up 2 bases, with 8 bases separating them. Looked up from germline, CDR1 is SGHTA and CDR2 is FQGTGA. The CDR3 totals 14 residues. The CDR3 bases are TGTGCCAGCAGCTTGGGGGGACCCTACAATGAGCAGTTCTTC. Its translation is CASSLGGPYNEQFF.

The rearrangement uses TRBV7-9 and TRBJ2-6; TRBD1 or TRBD2 may be the D gene (6 bases each). CDR1 is SEHNR and CDR2 is FQNEAQ in the germline V gene (reference sequence). The CDR3 has 16 residues. V lost 2 bases and J lost 4, with 12 bases in between. CDR3 sequence reads: CASSLNGGEGANVLTF. CDR3 DNA sequence: TGTGCCAGCAGCTTAAACGGGGGCGAGGGGGCCAACGTCCTGACTTTC.

This clonotype came up a few times. The chain employs TRBV6-5 and TRBJ2-7; D ambiguous. The CDR3 extends over 14 amino acids. V gave up 5 bases and J gave up 1 base, with 12 bases separating them. Germline V lookup: CDR1 MNHEY, CDR2 SVGAGI. CDR3 bases: TGTGCCAGCAGTATATACCTCGGGTCCTACGAGCAGTACGTC. This gives the protein CASSIYLGSYEQYV.

The table lists this clonotype with many counts. The V gene is TRBV27, the J gene TRBJ2-7; the D gene is possibly TRBD2 (6 bases). V lost 5 bases to trimming and J lost 6 bases, with 14 bases between them. The CDR3 has 13 residues. The germline CDR1 and CDR2 sequences are MNHEY and SMNVEV (reference sequence). The CDR3 region has the DNA TGTGCCAGCAGTCCCCAAGGAGGGCCCGAGCAGTACTTC. Translating gives CASSPQGGPEQYF.

This clonotype was seen ten or more times. The CDR3 nucleotides are TGTGCCAGCAGCCCTACTAGCGGGGGGATTGCCTACGAGCAGTACTTC. Its protein is CASSPTSGGIAYEQYF. This chain connects TRBV12-3 or TRBV12-4 to TRBJ2-7; 12 nucleotides line up with TRBD2. The CDR3 is made up of 16 amino acids. J lost 2 bases, V lost 6 bases, and 8 bases had no gene match.

This clonotype was counted between two and nine times. CDR3 DNA sequence: TGCGCCAGCAGCCTCGGGGGAGAGCGGTATGAAAAACTGTTTTTT. Its protein product is CASSLGGERYEKLFF. The chain recombines TRBV4-3 with TRBJ1-4, with D possibly matching TRBD1 (5 bases). Germline CDR1 and CDR2: LGHNA and YSLEER. Trimming removed 4 bases from V and 6 bases from J, with 15 bases in between. The CDR3 totals 15 residues.